A selection of T cell receptor beta chains follows, all from one sample in a study of control samples from healthy donors and cancer patients. The assay was immunoSEQ multiplex PCR, and TCRdb's table has in-frame clones only and misses some. The table lists some 100,000 clones, around nine tenths of them singletons. The sequencing input was blood. Receptors originate from a human donor in good health. The donor label of this sample is uncertain. Both conserved end residues are part of each CDR3. The D gene is left open where the match is weak. Clone size appears in some rows only: once, few, many, or a class for an expanded clone.

clone size	V gene	J gene	D gene	CDR3 protein	CDR3 DNA
.	TRBV7-2	TRBJ1-2	TRBD1	CASSTGAYGYTF	TGTGCCAGCAGTACAGGGGCATATGGCTACACCTTC
.	TRBV29-1	TRBJ2-1	TRBD2	CSSREGTGEQFF	TGCAGCTCCCGGGAGGGCACAGGTGAGCAGTTCTTC
.	TRBV6-5	TRBJ1-1	.	CASSYLRSVINTEAFF	TGTGCCAGCAGTTACCTCCGGTCAGTGATAAACACTGAAGCTTTCTTT
.	TRBV7-6	TRBJ2-1	.	CASSLDAQPGNEQFF	TGTGCCAGCAGCTTGGACGCCCAACCGGGGAATGAGCAGTTCTTC
.	TRBV2	TRBJ1-2	.	CASSVEGDGYTF	TGTGCCAGCAGTGTAGAAGGGGATGGCTACACCTTC
.	TRBV6-2/TRBV6-3	TRBJ1-2	.	CASSYDRWSGYTF	TGTGCCAGCAGTTACGACAGGTGGTCTGGCTACACCTTC
.	TRBV5-5	TRBJ1-1	.	CASSFQGWNTEAFF	TGTGCCAGCAGCTTTCAGGGCTGGAACACTGAAGCTTTCTTT
.	TRBV4-1	TRBJ2-1	TRBD2	CAYRRGAVYNEQFF	TGCGCCTATAGGCGGGGGGCCGTCTACAATGAGCAGTTCTTC
few	TRBV9	TRBJ1-6	.	CASSVERDPQHNSPLHF	TGTGCCAGCAGCGTAGAAAGGGACCCTCAGCATAATTCACCCCTCCACTTT
.	TRBV28	TRBJ1-4	.	CASSLETGYNEKLFF	TGTGCCAGCAGTTTAGAGACAGGCTACAATGAAAAACTGTTTTTT
.	TRBV6-1	TRBJ1-1	.	CASSSGPVFPFF	TGTGCCAGCAGCTCCGGACCTGTCTTTCCTTTCTTT
.	TRBV5-1	TRBJ1-1	TRBD1	CASSKSGGNTEAFF	TGCGCCAGCAGCAAATCAGGGGGGAACACTGAAGCTTTCTTT
.	TRBV30	TRBJ1-5	TRBD1	CAWSIPGQAVNQPQHF	TGTGCCTGGAGTATCCCGGGACAGGCGGTTAATCAGCCCCAGCATTTT
.	TRBV12-5	TRBJ2-5	.	CASAEADRETQYF	TGTGCTAGTGCAGAAGCGGATCGGGAGACCCAGTACTTC
.	TRBV27	TRBJ2-1	TRBD1	CASTTGTGKWEQFF	TGTGCCAGCACCACCGGGACAGGGAAATGGGAGCAGTTCTTC
.	TRBV14	TRBJ2-3	.	CASSQVSDTQYF	TGTGCCAGCAGCCAAGTATCCGATACGCAGTATTTT
.	TRBV7-8	TRBJ1-2	TRBD1	CASSSYRGPYGYTF	TGTGCCAGCAGCTCTTACAGGGGGCCCTATGGCTACACCTTC
.	TRBV3-1/TRBV3-2	TRBJ2-1	.	CASSPIEGASEQFF	TGTGCCAGCAGCCCCATTGAAGGAGCGAGTGAGCAGTTCTTC
once	TRBV27	TRBJ2-3	.	CASRGLRGISTDTQYF	TGTGCCAGCAGGGGCCTCCGTGGGATCAGCACAGATACGCAGTATTTT
.	TRBV20-1	TRBJ2-5	.	CSARGEETQYF	TGCAGTGCTAGAGGCGAAGAGACCCAGTACTTC
many	TRBV24-1	TRBJ2-7	.	CATSDYWDEQYF	TGTGCCACCAGTGATTACTGGGACGAGCAGTACTTC
.	TRBV29-1	TRBJ1-2	.	CSVDLQDVYTF	TGCAGCGTTGATTTGCAGGACGTCTACACCTTC
once	TRBV6-1	TRBJ2-3	.	CASSEIRTSSTDTQYF	TGTGCCAGCAGTGAAATACGTACGTCTAGCACAGATACGCAGTATTTT
.	TRBV6-5	TRBJ1-1	.	CASNRGNRGSTEAFF	TGTGCCAGCAACAGAGGTAATAGAGGTTCCACTGAAGCTTTCTTT
.	TRBV5-1	TRBJ2-2	.	CASSLGGAGELFF	TGCGCCAGCAGCTTAGGAGGGGCCGGGGAGCTGTTTTTT
once	TRBV12-3/TRBV12-4	TRBJ2-5	.	CASSFMETQYF	TGTGCCAGCAGTTTCATGGAGACCCAGTACTTC
.	TRBV10-2	TRBJ1-2	.	CAVSPGSGEYGYTF	TGCGCCGTATCCCCCGGAAGCGGAGAATATGGCTACACCTTC
.	TRBV3-1/TRBV3-2	TRBJ2-3	TRBD2	CASSYHLGGGADTQYF	TGTGCCAGCAGCTACCATCTCGGGGGGGGCGCAGATACGCAGTATTTT
.	TRBV6-1	TRBJ1-2	.	CASSDGARSGYTF	TGTGCCAGCAGTGATGGGGCCCGAAGTGGCTACACCTTC
.	TRBV7-2	TRBJ1-5	.	CASSDRTGNQPQHF	TGTGCCAGCAGCGACAGGACCGGCAATCAGCCCCAGCATTTT
.	TRBV7-9	TRBJ2-2	TRBD2	CASSRGRDWTGELFF	TGTGCCAGCAGCAGAGGGAGGGATTGGACCGGGGAGCTGTTTTTT
.	TRBV30	TRBJ1-5	.	CAWSVGWAGNQPQHF	TGTGCCTGGAGTGTAGGGTGGGCCGGGAATCAGCCCCAGCATTTT
few	TRBV12-5	TRBJ2-7	TRBD1	CASAWTGGYYEQYF	TGTGCTAGTGCTTGGACAGGGGGATACTACGAGCAGTACTTC
.	TRBV7-9	TRBJ2-2	.	CASTIELGRTGELFF	TGTGCCAGCACCATTGAACTTGGGCGCACCGGGGAGCTGTTTTTT
.	TRBV15	TRBJ1-5	TRBD1	CATSGGTGAQPQHF	TGTGCCACCAGCGGGGGGACAGGGGCCCAGCCCCAGCATTTT
.	TRBV12-3/TRBV12-4	TRBJ1-1	.	CASSLTGKTEAFF	TGTGCCAGCAGTCTCACAGGAAAGACTGAAGCTTTCTTT
.	TRBV5-4	TRBJ2-5	.	CASSLGQETQYF	TGTGCCAGCAGCTTGGGACAGGAGACCCAGTACTTC
.	TRBV5-1	TRBJ2-1	.	CASSANNEQFF	TGCGCCAGCAGCGCCAACAATGAGCAGTTCTTC
.	TRBV2	TRBJ1-3	.	CASSGTRAGNTIYF	TGTGCCAGCAGTGGAACAAGGGCTGGAAACACCATATATTTT
.	TRBV18	TRBJ1-1	TRBD1	CASSPIDRGQGEAFF	TGTGCCAGCTCACCAATCGACAGGGGGCAAGGAGAAGCTTTCTTT
once	TRBV6-6	TRBJ1-5	.	CASSYRTAPSQPQHF	TGTGCCAGCAGTTATAGGACAGCCCCCAGTCAGCCCCAGCATTTT
.	TRBV12-3/TRBV12-4	TRBJ1-5	.	CAGAGQSDQPQHF	TGTGCCGGCGCAGGACAATCTGATCAGCCCCAGCATTTT
.	TRBV20-1	TRBJ2-2	.	CSASRVSGELFF	TGCAGTGCTAGTAGGGTCTCCGGGGAGCTGTTTTTT
.	TRBV7-2	TRBJ2-7	.	CASSRTLLNSYEQYF	TGTGCCAGCAGCCGCACCTTGTTAAACTCCTACGAGCAGTACTTC
.	TRBV19	TRBJ1-4	.	CASSTGSDYEKLFF	TGTGCCAGTAGCACCGGGTCGGACTATGAAAAACTGTTTTTT
.	TRBV6-4	TRBJ2-7	.	CASSDSDTTEQYF	TGTGCCAGCAGTGACTCGGACACGACGGAGCAGTACTTC